This TCR beta chain emerged from a study of blood T cell repertoires in COVID-19. The method was immunoSEQ multiplex PCR; TCRdb's version includes in-frame clones alone and lacks a portion of them. The data show nearly 85,000 clones, with about 86% seen just once and around 15% held by the top ten. The germline gives CDR1 MNHEY, CDR2 SVGEGT. This CDR3 is built from 16 residues. V lost 6 bases, J lost 8 bases, and 16 bases stayed unmatched. Sequenced material: peripheral blood. The TCR originated in a woman aged 55 to 70 with acute or convalescent COVID-19. J is TRBJ1-1 and V is TRBV6-2 or TRBV6-3, with 9 bases aligning to TRBD1. This chain's CDR3 is CASSRTGGAGRTEAFF. Here the CDR3 DNA reads TGTGCCAGCAGCCGCACAGGGGGCGCGGGTCGGACGGAAGCTTTCTTT.